The present entry profiles one T cell receptor beta chain with its context. This record comes from a study of blood T cell repertoires in COVID-19. About the study: Specimens from acute and convalescent COVID-19 originated in the United States, Italy and Spain. The analysed material was cDNA or gDNA that came from T cells, B-cell-depleted T cells, or PBMCs.

The V gene's germline CDR1 is ENHRY and CDR2 SYGVKD. The CDR3 is made up of 14 amino acids. The ends were cut back, 7 bases at V and 2 bases at J, with 12 bases in the middle. Original methodology: Reference gene primer amplification gave estimated nucleated cell counts. Clones were sequenced by immunoSEQ multiplex PCR, and TCRdb holds only the in-frame ones, with some missing. The DNA gave D and trimming, while V, J and clone size come from that table. The sample has about 400,000 clones, more than 75% seen once. This chain connects TRBV10-3 to TRBJ2-1; tentatively, D is TRBD2 (5 bases). The clonotype originates from a human donor in a cohort sampled during active COVID-19. Sample: peripheral blood. The CDR3 loop is CAIKDGGTYNEQFF. In DNA form, the CDR3 reads TGTGCCATCAAGGACGGAGGCACCTACAATGAGCAGTTCTTC.